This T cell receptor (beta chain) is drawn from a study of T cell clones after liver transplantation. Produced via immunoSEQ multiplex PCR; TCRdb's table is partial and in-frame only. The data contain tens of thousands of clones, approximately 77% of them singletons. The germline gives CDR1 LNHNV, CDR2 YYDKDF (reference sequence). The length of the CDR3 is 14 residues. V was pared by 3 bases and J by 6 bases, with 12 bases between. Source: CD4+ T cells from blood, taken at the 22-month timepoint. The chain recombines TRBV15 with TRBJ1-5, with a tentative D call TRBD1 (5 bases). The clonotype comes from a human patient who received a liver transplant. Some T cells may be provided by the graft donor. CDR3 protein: CATSSRTTGQPQHF. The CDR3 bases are TGTGCCACCAGCAGCAGGACCACAGGTCAGCCCCAGCATTTT.